This TCR beta chain was obtained from a study of beta chain features in type 1 diabetes. At the level of the study: Sorted cells examined across all samples numbered roughly 99,000,000.

A few counts support this clone. Expressed TCRB transcripts were sequenced, since all the RNA that had been isolated was reverse transcribed. Clones were sequenced by immunoSEQ multiplex PCR, and TCRdb holds only the in-frame ones, with some missing. The profile shows 400,000 to 500,000 clones, 11% to 15% of them singletons. Sorted populations were all over 98% pure. There are 14 residues in the CDR3. The germline V and J ends were trimmed by 2 bases and 3 bases, with 10 bases remaining between them. Germline CDR1 reads LGHNA; CDR2 reads YSLEER. This sequence was found in a young man in good health. The V and J genes are TRBV4-3 and TRBJ1-1; possibly TRBD1 for D (6 bases). The sample consisted of naive CD4+ T cells from blood. The CDR3 sequence: CASSQQDRYTEAFF. DNA for the CDR3: TGCGCCAGCAGCCAACAGGACAGATACACTGAAGCTTTCTTT.